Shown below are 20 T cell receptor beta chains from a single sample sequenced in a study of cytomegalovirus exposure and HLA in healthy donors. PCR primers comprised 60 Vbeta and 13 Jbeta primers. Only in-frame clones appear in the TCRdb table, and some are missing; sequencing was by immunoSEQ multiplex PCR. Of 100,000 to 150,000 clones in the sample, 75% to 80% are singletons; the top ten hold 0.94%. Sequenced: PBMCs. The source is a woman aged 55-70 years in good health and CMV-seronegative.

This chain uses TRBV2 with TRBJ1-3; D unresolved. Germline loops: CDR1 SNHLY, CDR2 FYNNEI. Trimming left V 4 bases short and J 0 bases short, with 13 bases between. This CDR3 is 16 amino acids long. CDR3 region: CASSVAPQDSGNTIYF. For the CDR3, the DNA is TGTGCCAGCAGTGTTGCCCCTCAGGACTCTGGAAACACCATATATTTT.

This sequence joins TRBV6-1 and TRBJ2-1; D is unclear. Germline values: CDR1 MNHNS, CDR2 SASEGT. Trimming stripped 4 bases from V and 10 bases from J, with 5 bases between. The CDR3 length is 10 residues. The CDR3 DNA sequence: TGTGCCAGCAGTGGGGCCGAGCAGTTCTTC. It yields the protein CASSGAEQFF.

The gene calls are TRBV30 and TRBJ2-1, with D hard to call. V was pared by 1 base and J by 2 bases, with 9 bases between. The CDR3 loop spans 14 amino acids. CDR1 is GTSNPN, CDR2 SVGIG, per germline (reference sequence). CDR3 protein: CAWSGGGTYNEQFF. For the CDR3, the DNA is TGTGCCTGGAGTGGTGGCGGTACCTACAATGAGCAGTTCTTC.

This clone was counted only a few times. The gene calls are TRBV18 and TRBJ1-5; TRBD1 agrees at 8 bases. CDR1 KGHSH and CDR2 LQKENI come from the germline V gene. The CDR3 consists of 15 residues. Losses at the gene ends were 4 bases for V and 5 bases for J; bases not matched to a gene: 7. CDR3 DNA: TGTGCCAGCTCACTAGGACAGGGTCCTGATCAGCCCCAGCATTTT. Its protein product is CASSLGQGPDQPQHF.

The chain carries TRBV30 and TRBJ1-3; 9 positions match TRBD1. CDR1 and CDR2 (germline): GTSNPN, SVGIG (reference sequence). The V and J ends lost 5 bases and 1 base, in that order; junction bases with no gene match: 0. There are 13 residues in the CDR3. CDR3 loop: CAWGTGSGNTIYF. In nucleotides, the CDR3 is TGTGCCTGGGGGACAGGGTCTGGAAACACCATATATTTT. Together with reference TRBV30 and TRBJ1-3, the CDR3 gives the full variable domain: SQTIHQWPATLVQPVGSPLSLECTVEGTSNPNLYWYRQAAGRGLQLLFYSVGIGQISSEVPQNLSASRPQDRQFILSSKKLLLSDSGFYLCAWGTGSGNTIYFGEGSWLTVV.

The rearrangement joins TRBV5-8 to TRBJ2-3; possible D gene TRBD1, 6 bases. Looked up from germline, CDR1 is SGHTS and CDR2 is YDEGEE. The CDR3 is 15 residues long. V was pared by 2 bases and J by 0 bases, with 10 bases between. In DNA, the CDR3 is TGTGCCAGCAGCTTCGGGACACTTAGCACAGATACGCAGTATTTT. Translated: CASSFGTLSTDTQYF.

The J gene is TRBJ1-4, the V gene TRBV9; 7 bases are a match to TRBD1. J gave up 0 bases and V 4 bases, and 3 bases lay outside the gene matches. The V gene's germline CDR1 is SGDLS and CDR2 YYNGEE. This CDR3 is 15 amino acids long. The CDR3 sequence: CASSRTGATNEKLFF. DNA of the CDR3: TGTGCCAGCAGCAGAACAGGGGCAACTAATGAAAAACTGTTTTTT. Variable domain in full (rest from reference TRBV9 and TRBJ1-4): DSGVTQTPKHLITATGQRVTLRCSPRSGDLSVYWYQQSLDQGLQFLIQYYNGEERAKGNILERFSAQQFPDLHSELNLSSLELGDSALYFCASSRTGATNEKLFFGSGTQLSVL.

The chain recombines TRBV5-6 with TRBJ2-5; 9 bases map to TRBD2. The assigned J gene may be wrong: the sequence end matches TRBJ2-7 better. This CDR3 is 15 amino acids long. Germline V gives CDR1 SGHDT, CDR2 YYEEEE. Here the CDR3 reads CASSFLAGITYEQYF. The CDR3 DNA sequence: TGTGCCAGCAGCTTTCTAGCGGGGATAACCTACGAGCAGTACTTC.

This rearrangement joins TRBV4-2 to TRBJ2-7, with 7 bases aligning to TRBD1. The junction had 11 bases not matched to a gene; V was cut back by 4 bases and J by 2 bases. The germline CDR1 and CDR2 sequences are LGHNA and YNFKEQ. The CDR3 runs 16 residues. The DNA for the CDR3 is TGTGCCAGCAGCCCACAGGGGAGCCTCTCAACCTACGAGCAGTACTTC. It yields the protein CASSPQGSLSTYEQYF.

Written as DNA, the CDR3 is TGTGCCAGCTCACCGGGAGCGCCGAAAGGGAGAGAGACCCAGTACTTC. This sequence encodes CASSPGAPKGRETQYF. V is TRBV18 and J is TRBJ2-5; tentative D call: TRBD2 (5 bases). V lost 3 bases, J lost 4 bases, and 18 bases lay in between. Germline V gene data show CDR1 as KGHSH and CDR2 as LQKENI. The CDR3 loop spans 16 amino acids.

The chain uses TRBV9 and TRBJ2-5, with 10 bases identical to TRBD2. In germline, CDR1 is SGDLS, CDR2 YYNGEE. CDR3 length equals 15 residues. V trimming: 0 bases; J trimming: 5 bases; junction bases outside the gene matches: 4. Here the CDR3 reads CASSVVSGGIETQYF. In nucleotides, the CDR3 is TGTGCCAGCAGCGTAGTTAGCGGGGGGATCGAGACCCAGTACTTC.

CDR3 protein: CASSFPGFDNSPLHF. CDR3 DNA: TGTGCCAGCAGTTTTCCCGGGTTCGATAATTCACCCCTCCACTTT. The chain combines TRBV28 with TRBJ1-6, with D unresolved. This CDR3 has 15 residues. The germline V gene has CDR1 MDHEN and CDR2 SYDVKM. The V end was cut by 3 bases, the J end by 5 bases, with 11 bases between. The whole variable domain, remainder taken from reference TRBV28 and TRBJ1-6, is DVKVTQSSRYLVKRTGEKVFLECVQDMDHENMFWYRQDPGLGLRLIYFSYDVKMKEKGDIPEGYSVSREKKERFSLILESASTNQTSMYLCASSFPGFDNSPLHFGNGTRLTVT.

The CDR3 reads CASRVGTGYQPQHF. Here the CDR3 DNA reads TGTGCCAGCAGAGTCGGGACAGGGTATCAGCCCCAGCATTTT. The V and J genes are TRBV28 and TRBJ1-5, with 9 bases fitting TRBD1. This CDR3 is 14 amino acids long. CDR1 is MDHEN and CDR2 is SYDVKM in the germline V gene. The J segment lost 5 bases and the V segment lost 6 bases, leaving 5 bases of the junction unmatched.

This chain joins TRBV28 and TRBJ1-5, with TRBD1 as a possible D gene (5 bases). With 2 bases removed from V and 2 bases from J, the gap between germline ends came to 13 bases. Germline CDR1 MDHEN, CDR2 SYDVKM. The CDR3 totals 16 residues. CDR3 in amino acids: CASSLSGQGGNQPQHF. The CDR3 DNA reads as TGTGCCAGCAGTTTAAGCGGGCAGGGCGGCAATCAGCCCCAGCATTTT.

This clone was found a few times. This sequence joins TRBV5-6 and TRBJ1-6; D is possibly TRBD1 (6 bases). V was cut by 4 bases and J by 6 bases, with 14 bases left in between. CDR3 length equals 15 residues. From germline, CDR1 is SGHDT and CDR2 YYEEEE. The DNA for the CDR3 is TGTGCCAGCAGCACAACGGACAGCCTTAATTCACCCCTCCACTTT. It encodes CASSTTDSLNSPLHF. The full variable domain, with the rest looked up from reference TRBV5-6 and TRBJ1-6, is DAGVTQSPTHLIKTRGQQVTLRCSPKSGHDTVSWYQQALGQGPQFIFQYYEEEERQRGNFPDRFSGHQFPNYSSELNVNALLLGDSALYLCASSTTDSLNSPLHFGNGTRLTVT.

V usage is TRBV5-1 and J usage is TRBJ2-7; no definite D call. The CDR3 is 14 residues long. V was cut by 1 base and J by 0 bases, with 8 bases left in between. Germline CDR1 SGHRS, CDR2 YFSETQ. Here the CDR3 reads CASSLLADSYEQYF. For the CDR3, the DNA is TGCGCCAGCAGCTTGTTGGCAGACTCCTACGAGCAGTACTTC. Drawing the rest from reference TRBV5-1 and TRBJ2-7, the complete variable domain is KAGVTQTPRYLIKTRGQQVTLSCSPISGHRSVSWYQQTPGQGLQFLFEYFSETQRNKGNFPGRFSGRQFSNSRSEMNVSTLELGDSALYLCASSLLADSYEQYFGPGTRLTVT.

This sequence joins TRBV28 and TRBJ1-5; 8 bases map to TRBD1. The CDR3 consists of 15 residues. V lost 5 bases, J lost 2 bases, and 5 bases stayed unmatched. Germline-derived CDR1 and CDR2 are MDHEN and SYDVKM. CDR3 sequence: CASSPQDRGNQPQHF. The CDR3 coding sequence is TGTGCCAGCAGTCCCCAGGACAGGGGCAATCAGCCCCAGCATTTT.

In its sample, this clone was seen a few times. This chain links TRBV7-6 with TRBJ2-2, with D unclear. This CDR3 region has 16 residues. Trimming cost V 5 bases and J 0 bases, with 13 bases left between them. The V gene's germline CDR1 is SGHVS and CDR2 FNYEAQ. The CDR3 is CASSPGWRSNTGELFF. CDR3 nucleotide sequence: TGTGCCAGCAGCCCTGGGTGGAGATCGAACACCGGGGAGCTGTTTTTT.

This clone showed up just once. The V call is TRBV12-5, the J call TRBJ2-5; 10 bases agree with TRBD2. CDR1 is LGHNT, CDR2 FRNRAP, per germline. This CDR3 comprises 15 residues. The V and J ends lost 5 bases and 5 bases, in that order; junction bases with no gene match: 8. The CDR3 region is CASGPTAGGQETQYF. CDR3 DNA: TGTGCTAGTGGTCCGACAGCGGGGGGGCAGGAGACCCAGTACTTC.

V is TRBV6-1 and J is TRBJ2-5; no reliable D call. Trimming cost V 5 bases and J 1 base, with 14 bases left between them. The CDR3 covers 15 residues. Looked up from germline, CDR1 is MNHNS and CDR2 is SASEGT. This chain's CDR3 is CASSLASTFQETQYF. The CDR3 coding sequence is TGTGCCAGCAGTTTGGCCAGTACGTTCCAAGAGACCCAGTACTTC.